This T cell receptor (beta chain) was captured by sequencing in a study of early stage breast cancer tumors. Libraries were prepared by immunoSEQ multiplex PCR; TCRdb keeps only in-frame clonotypes and omits some of them. The top ten clones hold around 3.6% of a sample with roughly 49,000 clones, around 80% of them seen once. CDR3 length equals 12 residues. The germline CDR1 and CDR2 sequences are MNHEY and SVGAGI. V lost 9 bases to trimming and J lost 2 bases; unmatched junction nucleotides: 2. Material: blood. The chain joins TRBV6-5 to TRBJ2-7; 9 bases fit TRBD2. This sequence was found in a middle-aged person with breast cancer. DNA for the CDR3: TGTGCCAGACTAGCGGGTACCTACGAGCAGTACTTC. This codes for CARLAGTYEQYF.